This T cell receptor beta chain stems from a study of T cells in localized non-small cell lung cancer. This clone was seen a single time. From germline, CDR1 is LNHNV and CDR2 YYDKDF (reference sequence). The CDR3 totals 13 residues. The V end lost 2 bases, the J end lost 4 bases, and 8 bases lay between the germline ends. Profiling relied on immunoSEQ multiplex PCR, and the TCRdb table lists in-frame clones only, not all of them. The sample comprises 70,000 to 75,000 clones, around 85% of which are singletons, and 1% to 1.5% rests with the top ten. This chain joins TRBV15 and TRBJ1-1, with no clear D. Sequencing used peripheral blood, obtained before any cancer treatment. This TCR derives from a female donor of 60 years or more with stage I lung adenocarcinoma. CDR3 loop: CATSRPTATEAFF. The CDR3 DNA follows: TGTGCCACCAGCAGACCAACGGCCACTGAAGCTTTCTTT.